The 21 T cell receptor beta chains reported below all come from one sample, sequenced in a study of T cell responses to AZD1222 COVID-19 vaccine. Libraries were prepared by immunoSEQ multiplex PCR; TCRdb keeps only in-frame clonotypes and omits some of them. Here the sample spans 140,000 or so clones, around nine tenths being singletons. The source was peripheral blood, collected 28 days after the second AZD1222 dose. These receptors were taken from an adult who received the AZD1222 COVID-19 vaccine.

The chain recombines TRBV6-5 with TRBJ2-1; the D gene is possibly TRBD2 (5 bases). The V and J ends lost 7 bases and 9 bases respectively, with 13 bases between them. CDR3 size: 12 residues. Germline loops: CDR1 MNHEY, CDR2 SVGAGI. CDR3 DNA sequence: TGTGCCAGCACCAGCCTAGCCGGTGAGCAGTTCTTC. Its protein is CASTSLAGEQFF.

The table lists this clone with a count of one. This rearrangement joins TRBV6-6 to TRBJ1-1; D gene uncertain. This CDR3 is built from 16 residues. The ends were cut back, 0 bases at V and 2 bases at J, with 13 bases in the middle. Germline CDR1 is MNHNY and CDR2 is SVGAGI (reference sequence). The CDR3 spells CASSYSYHGENTEAFF. In DNA form, the CDR3 reads TGTGCCAGCAGTTACTCGTATCATGGGGAAAACACTGAAGCTTTCTTT.

The V call is TRBV6-1, the J call TRBJ2-1; 11 bases are a match to TRBD2. The CDR3 extends over 18 amino acids. The germline gives CDR1 MNHNS, CDR2 SASEGT. J gave up 0 bases and V 2 bases, and 6 bases lay outside the gene matches. CDR3 residues: CASSERRLAGSSYNEQFF. CDR3 coding DNA: TGTGCCAGCAGTGAAAGAAGACTAGCGGGAAGCTCCTACAATGAGCAGTTCTTC.

The V gene is TRBV6-5, the J gene TRBJ1-4; D gene uncertain. Germline CDR1 and CDR2: MNHEY and SVGAGI. There are 15 residues in the CDR3. The V gene lost 6 bases and the J gene lost 0 bases, with 11 bases spanning the gap. In DNA form, the CDR3 reads TGTGCCAGCAGCATTCTTCGCGCAACTAATGAAAAACTGTTTTTT. This encodes CASSILRATNEKLFF.

The chain couples TRBV5-4 to TRBJ2-3, with D maybe TRBD2 (6 bases). CDR1 SGHNT and CDR2 YYREEE come from the germline V gene (reference sequence). The V gene lost 4 bases and the J gene lost 2 bases, with 17 bases spanning the gap. The CDR3 totals 16 residues. The CDR3 spells CASSVGGDRYTDTQYF. The CDR3 bases are TGTGCCAGCAGCGTCGGGGGTGACAGATACACAGATACGCAGTATTTT.

The chain links TRBV24-1 to TRBJ2-3, with D perhaps given as TRBD1 or TRBD2 (5 bases each). V gave up 7 bases and J gave up 7 bases, with 14 bases separating them. The CDR3 is 13 amino acids. From germline, CDR1 is KGHDR and CDR2 SFDVKD. Here the CDR3 DNA reads TGTGCCACCAGCTATGGGGGAAGAAATACGCAGTATTTT. Encoded protein: CATSYGGRNTQYF.

The gene calls are TRBV7-9 and TRBJ2-7; TRBD1 aligns across 9 bases. The ends lost 3 bases at V and 5 bases at J; junction bases unmatched: 5. In germline, CDR1 is SEHNR, CDR2 FQNEAQ (reference sequence). CDR3 length: 14 residues. The CDR3 sequence: CASSFRDRAHEQYF. CDR3 nucleotide sequence: TGTGCCAGCAGCTTCCGGGACAGGGCCCACGAGCAGTACTTC.

This chain connects TRBV6-2 or TRBV6-3 to TRBJ1-5; possibly TRBD1 for D (5 bases). This CDR3 has 16 amino acids. Germline CDR1 reads MNHEY; CDR2 reads SVGEGT. V was pared by 0 bases and J by 7 bases, with 16 bases between. As DNA, the CDR3 is TGTGCCAGCAGTTACTCAGGGGCATCAGGCGGCCAGCCCCAGCATTTT. Residues: CASSYSGASGGQPQHF.

This chain uses TRBV6-2 or TRBV6-3 with TRBJ1-2, with TRBD1 matching 7 bases. The junction had 10 bases not matched to a gene; V was cut back by 6 bases and J by 0 bases. This CDR3 has 16 amino acids. Germline CDR1 MNHEY, CDR2 SVGEGT. The CDR3 coding sequence is TGTGCCAGCAGCTCTCGGGACAGCTACACTAACTATGGCTACACCTTC. It specifies CASSSRDSYTNYGYTF.

The chain employs TRBV4-1 and TRBJ1-4; no definite D call. The germline CDR1 and CDR2 sequences are MGHRA and YSYEKL. The V gene lost 0 bases and the J gene lost 0 bases, with 8 bases spanning the gap. The CDR3 consists of 16 residues. DNA of the CDR3: TGCGCCAGCAGCCAAGACCCTGGAACAACTAATGAAAAACTGTTTTTT. Amino acids: CASSQDPGTTNEKLFF.

The chain is built from TRBV28 and TRBJ1-2, with TRBD1 as a possible D gene (5 bases). Trimming took off 6 bases at V and 7 bases at J, with 18 bases between the two ends. Germline V gene data show CDR1 as MDHEN and CDR2 as SYDVKM. The CDR3 has 14 amino acids. The CDR3 coding sequence is TGTGCCAGCAGGACCACCGGGGCCGAGACTGGCTACACCTTC. Protein sequence: CASRTTGAETGYTF.

This chain uses TRBV15 with TRBJ2-5; 7 nucleotides line up with TRBD1. This CDR3 comprises 15 residues. Germline assignment: CDR1 LNHNV and CDR2 YYDKDF (reference sequence). J lost 2 bases, V lost 0 bases, and 3 bases had no gene match. The CDR3: CATSRDWDRQETQYF. DNA for the CDR3: TGTGCCACCAGCAGAGATTGGGACAGACAAGAGACCCAGTACTTC.

V gene TRBV27 combines with J gene TRBJ1-2; D is perhaps TRBD1 (5 bases). This CDR3 contains 15 residues. Germline CDR1 and CDR2: MNHEY and SMNVEV (reference sequence). V was shortened by 3 bases and J by 7 bases, with 18 bases between the two germline ends. The CDR3 DNA is TGTGCCAGCAGTTTCCTGCCACAGGAAGAGGGTGGCTACACCTTC. Protein product: CASSFLPQEEGGYTF.

The chain links TRBV13 to TRBJ1-2; D call uncertain. Germline CDR1 is PRHDT and CDR2 is FYEKMQ (reference sequence). CDR3 length equals 13 residues. Trimming removed 11 bases from V and 0 bases from J, with 13 bases in between. The CDR3 here is CASREQANYGYTF. In DNA form, the CDR3 reads TGTGCCTCAAGGGAACAAGCTAACTATGGCTACACCTTC.

V gene TRBV19 combines with J gene TRBJ2-2, with D uncertain. Trimming stripped 8 bases from V and 2 bases from J, with 15 bases between. Germline V gene lookup returns CDR1 LNHDA and CDR2 SQIVND (reference sequence). The CDR3 totals 15 residues. The chain's CDR3 is CASLKRSRNTGELFF. CDR3 sequence (DNA): TGTGCCAGTCTCAAACGGTCCCGTAACACCGGGGAGCTGTTTTTT.

J is TRBJ1-6 and V is TRBV5-1; D remains unclear. This CDR3 is built from 14 residues. Per the germline V gene, CDR1 is SGHRS and CDR2 is YFSETQ. V lost 0 bases, J lost 7 bases, and 8 bases lay in between. The CDR3 loop is CASSLGVDNSPLHF. CDR3 DNA sequence: TGCGCCAGCAGCTTGGGGGTGGACAATTCACCCCTCCACTTT. The variable domain in full, completed from reference TRBV5-1 and TRBJ1-6, reads KAGVTQTPRYLIKTRGQQVTLSCSPISGHRSVSWYQQTPGQGLQFLFEYFSETQRNKGNFPGRFSGRQFSNSRSEMNVSTLELGDSALYLCASSLGVDNSPLHFGNGTRLTVT.

The table lists this clone with a count of one. The chain links TRBV29-1 to TRBJ1-1; no clear D gene. Germline CDR1 is SQVTM and CDR2 is ANQGSEA. V was pared by 1 base and J by 0 bases, with 6 bases between. The CDR3 consists of 13 residues. The CDR3 DNA sequence: TGCAGCGTTGAAGGGAGGATGAACACTGAAGCTTTCTTT. It is translated as CSVEGRMNTEAFF.

The rearrangement joins TRBV5-1 to TRBJ2-1; TRBD2 agrees at 13 bases. CDR1 and CDR2 from the germline V gene are SGHRS and YFSETQ. J was trimmed by 5 bases and V by 4 bases; bases with no gene match: 9. This CDR3 region has 17 residues. CDR3: CASSLGLAGRMNNEQFF. CDR3 DNA: TGCGCCAGCAGCCTGGGACTAGCGGGGCGAATGAACAATGAGCAGTTCTTC.

The rearrangement uses TRBV19 and TRBJ1-1; possibly TRBD1 for D (5 bases). CDR1 and CDR2 from the germline V gene are LNHDA and SQIVND (reference sequence). CDR3 size: 14 residues. V lost 3 bases, J lost 9 bases, and 17 bases lay in between. CDR3 sequence reads: CASSMAGHTLQAFF. In DNA, the CDR3 is TGTGCCAGTAGTATGGCCGGACATACGCTTCAAGCTTTCTTT.

This chain uses TRBV7-9 with TRBJ1-2, with D unresolved. This CDR3 comprises 11 residues. V lost 11 bases to trimming and J lost 6 bases, with 13 bases between them. Germline lookup yields CDR1 SEHNR and CDR2 FQNEAQ (reference sequence). The CDR3 DNA is TGTGCCGCGACGGTTTCCAATGGCTACACCTTC. It yields the protein CAATVSNGYTF.

The chain carries TRBV7-6 and TRBJ2-1, with 9 nucleotides matching TRBD1. From germline, CDR1 is SGHVS and CDR2 FNYEAQ. The CDR3 consists of 18 residues. The V and J ends lost 1 base and 2 bases, in that order; junction bases with no gene match: 9. DNA for the CDR3: TGTGCCAGCAGCTTAGTTTCCGGGACAGGGAGTGCCTACAATGAGCAGTTCTTC. Translating it yields CASSLVSGTGSAYNEQFF.